These 23 T cell receptor beta chains share one sample of origin, sequenced in a study of blood T cells in healthy people across ages. A J-beta primer mix and a sample-barcoded 5' primer were used in a second PCR of roughly 7 to 12 cycles. TCRdb re-called the 5' RACE reads with MiXCR, one entry per CDR3 protein. Among around 800,000 distinct CDR3 sequences listed, more than 40% were seen once. The specimen sequenced was blood. These receptors were taken from a man aged 55 to 69 in good health.

J is TRBJ1-5 and V is TRBV2; D is possibly TRBD1 (5 bases). Trimming stripped 6 bases from V and 3 bases from J, with 15 bases between. This CDR3 comprises 15 residues. Germline CDR1 reads SNHLY; CDR2 reads FYNNEI. CDR3 protein: CASSPFQGINQPQHF. The CDR3 DNA sequence: TGTGCCAGCAGCCCTTTTCAGGGAATCAATCAGCCCCAGCATTTT.

This clonotype was counted many times. V gene TRBV21-1 combines with J gene TRBJ1-6; TRBD1 is the table's D call and was not checked against the DNA. TRBV21-1 corresponds to a pseudogene. The CDR3 is 13 residues long. CDR3 sequence: CAKTGGDNSPLHF. CDR3 sequence (DNA): TGTGCCAAAACAGGGGGCGACAATTCACCCCTCCACTTT.

This clonotype has just a few counts. The chain combines TRBV9 with TRBJ1-6, with D perhaps TRBD1 (5 bases). CDR1 is SGDLS, CDR2 YYNGEE, per germline. With 0 bases removed from V and 10 bases from J, the gap between germline ends came to 17 bases. There are 16 residues in the CDR3. The CDR3 is CASSVGEGSGYSPLHF. In nucleotides, the CDR3 is TGTGCCAGCAGCGTAGGAGAGGGGAGCGGATACTCACCCCTCCACTTT.

This clonotype was seen only a few times. The rearrangement uses TRBV12-3 or TRBV12-4 and TRBJ2-5; no firm D call. This CDR3 has 13 amino acids. V lost 6 bases and J lost 0, with 8 bases in between. The chain's CDR3 is CASRRDHQETQYF. CDR3 nucleotides: TGTGCCAGCAGACGCGACCACCAAGAGACCCAGTACTTC.

The gene calls are TRBV6-6 and TRBJ1-1; D unclear. The CDR3 is 13 amino acids. Trimming took 8 bases from V and 4 from J, leaving 14 bases between them. Germline V gene data show CDR1 as MNHNY and CDR2 as SVGAGI (reference sequence). Here the CDR3 reads CASSQVPRTEAFF. DNA of the CDR3: TGTGCCAGCTCCCAAGTTCCTCGCACTGAAGCTTTCTTT.

Only a few counts were recorded for this clonotype. The V call is TRBV20-1, the J call TRBJ2-1, with no clear D. The germline V gene has CDR1 DFQATT and CDR2 SNEGSKA (reference sequence). This CDR3 is 12 amino acids long. The V and J ends lost 3 bases and 6 bases respectively, with 9 bases between them. CDR3 in amino acids: CSASIRINEQFF. CDR3 nucleotides: TGCAGTGCTAGTATCCGAATCAATGAGCAGTTCTTC.

CDR3 nucleotides: TGTGCCAGCAGCTTATCTTTGGGACAGGGCCACAATGAGCAGTTCTTC. The encoded protein is CASSLSLGQGHNEQFF. The chain employs TRBV7-2 and TRBJ2-1; 9 nucleotides agree with TRBD1. This CDR3 spans 16 amino acids. Germline V gene lookup returns CDR1 SGHTA and CDR2 FQGNSA. The V gene end was trimmed by 2 bases and the J gene end by 5 bases; junction bases not matched to a gene: 7.

This clonotype appeared a few times. The chain links TRBV10-3 to TRBJ2-7; TRBD1 agrees at 8 bases. Looked up from germline, CDR1 is ENHRY and CDR2 is SYGVKD. The CDR3 extends over 15 amino acids. After removal of 2 bases from V and 6 bases from J, the junction contained 9 bases not matched to a gene. CDR3 protein: CAISEGDRRFGEQYF. The CDR3 DNA sequence: TGTGCCATCAGTGAGGGGGACAGGAGGTTCGGCGAGCAGTACTTC.

Only a few counts were recorded for this clonotype. This may stem from a read error, because a much larger clone lies one nucleotide away. This chain joins TRBV27 and TRBJ2-5; D gene uncertain. Germline lookup yields CDR1 MNHEY and CDR2 SMNVEV (reference sequence). Trimming cost V 1 base and J 11 bases, with 14 bases left between them. The CDR3 totals 13 residues. The CDR3 nucleotides are TGTGCCAGCAGTTTATTGTCGTTTGGTGAGCAGTACTTC. This codes for CASSLLSFGEQYF.

For this clonotype: Since a much larger clone is just one base distant, this may be a read error. This sequence joins TRBV12-3 or TRBV12-4 and TRBJ2-5, with D possibly called TRBD1 or TRBD2 (6 bases each). CDR3 length: 14 amino acids. The CDR3 reads CAGSSRGPQETQYF. The CDR3 coding sequence is TGTGCCGGCAGTTCTCGGGGGCCCCAAGAGACCCAGTACTTC.

This CDR3 is CASSQDRINGGKTQYF. CDR3 sequence (DNA): TGTGCCAGCAGCCAAGATCGAATCAATGGGGGGAAGACCCAGTACTTC. The V gene is TRBV3-1, the J gene TRBJ2-7, with D maybe TRBD2 (6 bases). The DNA end is more similar to TRBJ2-5, so the J call may be wrong. In germline, CDR1 is LGHDT, CDR2 YNNKEL (reference sequence). CDR3 size: 16 residues.

The chain carries TRBV9 and TRBJ2-1; 8 bases agree with TRBD1. There are 17 residues in the CDR3. Germline V gene lookup returns CDR1 SGDLS and CDR2 YYNGEE. The trim removed 4 bases at V and 0 bases at J, leaving 9 bases unmatched. The CDR3: CASSLHLGTGSYNEQFF. Here the CDR3 DNA reads TGTGCCAGCAGCCTACACCTTGGGACAGGCTCCTACAATGAGCAGTTCTTC.

The chain links TRBV4-1 to TRBJ1-4; weak D call: TRBD1 (6 bases). V was cut by 4 bases and J by 1 base, with 13 bases left in between. This CDR3 has 16 residues. The germline gives CDR1 MGHRA, CDR2 YSYEKL. CDR3 sequence (DNA): TGCGCCAGCAGCCTAAGACAGGTCGGAACTAATGAAAAACTGTTTTTT. Its protein is CASSLRQVGTNEKLFF.

This clonotype was seen just once. The chain is built from TRBV7-3 and TRBJ1-1, with 8 bases fitting TRBD1. The V gene end was trimmed by 0 bases and the J gene end by 4 bases; junction bases not matched to a gene: 4. This CDR3 has 15 residues. CDR1 and CDR2 from the germline V gene are SGHTA and FQGTGA. This chain's CDR3 is CASSLTATGGTEAFF. Written as DNA, the CDR3 is TGTGCCAGCAGCTTAACGGCTACAGGGGGCACTGAAGCTTTCTTT.

V gene TRBV14 combines with J gene TRBJ1-1; D not resolved. Between the trimmed V and J ends, which lost 6 bases and 5 bases, there was a span of 13 bases. Germline assignment: CDR1 SGHDN and CDR2 FVKESK. CDR3 size: 13 residues. This chain's CDR3 is CASRDVGGTEAFF. CDR3 coding DNA: TGTGCCAGCAGGGACGTCGGAGGGACTGAAGCTTTCTTT.

This clonotype was seen a few times. The chain couples TRBV20-1 to TRBJ2-7; maybe TRBD1 (5 bases). This CDR3 is built from 12 residues. Trimming cost V 6 bases and J 4 bases, with 13 bases left between them. Germline CDR1 is DFQATT and CDR2 is SNEGSKA (reference sequence). The CDR3 region has the DNA TGCAGTGCCAACAGGCCCGGGTACGAGCAGTACTTC. This translates into CSANRPGYEQYF.

The chain has TRBV14 and TRBJ1-4; tentative D call: TRBD1 (5 bases). V was clipped by 6 bases and J by 7 bases, with 12 bases between them. Germline-derived CDR1 and CDR2 are SGHDN and FVKESK. The CDR3 spans 13 residues. CDR3 DNA: TGTGCCAGCAGATCGTCCGGGACTGAAAAACTGTTTTTT. Its protein is CASRSSGTEKLFF.

This chain connects TRBV6-5 to TRBJ2-7; TRBD2 might be the D (5 bases). The CDR3 is made up of 16 amino acids. Trimming shortened V by 0 bases and J by 0 bases, and 12 bases separated the two germline ends. In germline, CDR1 is MNHEY, CDR2 SVGAGI. The CDR3 reads CASSYSTLASSYEQYF. CDR3 sequence (DNA): TGTGCCAGCAGTTACTCGACCCTAGCAAGCTCCTACGAGCAGTACTTC.

The J gene is TRBJ2-3, the V gene TRBV6-2 or TRBV6-3, with 13 positions matching TRBD2. J gave up 0 bases and V 0 bases, and 3 bases lay outside the gene matches. Germline values: CDR1 MNHEY, CDR2 SVGEGT. The CDR3 is 18 amino acids. DNA for the CDR3: TGTGCCAGCAGTTACTCGACGGGACTAGCGGGAAGCACAGATACGCAGTATTTT. Translated: CASSYSTGLAGSTDTQYF.

The chain recombines TRBV12-3 or TRBV12-4 with TRBJ2-3, with unresolved D. Trimming took 8 bases from V and 0 from J, leaving 9 bases between them. CDR3 length equals 13 residues. This CDR3 reads CASHGSSTDTQYF. The DNA of the CDR3 is TGTGCCAGCCACGGATCTAGCACAGATACGCAGTATTTT.

V gene TRBV10-3 combines with J gene TRBJ2-7; D unclear. V lost 3 bases and J lost 5, with 8 bases in between. Germline V gene lookup returns CDR1 ENHRY and CDR2 SYGVKD. The CDR3 is made up of 12 amino acids. The CDR3 region is CAISDDRNEQYF. In DNA form, the CDR3 reads TGTGCCATCAGTGACGACCGAAACGAGCAGTACTTC.

The chain links TRBV6-4 to TRBJ2-1; 12 nucleotides match TRBD2. With 3 bases clipped from V and 8 bases from J, the junction kept 5 bases outside the gene matches. Per the germline V gene, CDR1 is MRHNA and CDR2 is SNTAGT. The CDR3 loop spans 15 amino acids. CDR3 loop: CASSELAGGGDEQFF. The DNA of the CDR3 is TGTGCCAGCAGTGAACTAGCGGGGGGCGGAGATGAGCAGTTCTTC.

The chain is built from TRBV2 and TRBJ1-5; D may be TRBD1 (5 bases). The V end was cut by 5 bases, the J end by 4 bases, with 15 bases between. The CDR3 is made up of 15 amino acids. Germline lookup yields CDR1 SNHLY and CDR2 FYNNEI. The CDR3 region is CASSPPGRVNQPQHF. The CDR3 bases are TGTGCCAGCAGTCCCCCTGGCAGGGTGAATCAGCCCCAGCATTTT. Full variable domain (outside the CDR3, taken from reference TRBV2 and TRBJ1-5): EPEVTQTPSHQVTQMGQEVILRCVPISNHLYFYWYRQILGQKVEFLVSFYNNEISEKSEIFDDQFSVERPDGSNFTLKIRSTKLEDSAMYFCASSPPGRVNQPQHFGDGTRLSIL.